The 12 T cell receptor beta chains below come from one sample, sequenced in a study of shared clonotypes between healthy human individuals (dated by TCRdb to the early 2020s). CD8 naive samples consisted of CD45RO-negative cells that were positively selected for CCR7, yielding a CD45RA+CCR7+ population without TemRA cells. Library preparation was by the immunoSEQ multiplex PCR assay. TCRdb holds this immuneACCESS table with in-frame rearrangements only. Some clones are missing; in checked studies, unresolved V genes explain under half, and the rest has no known cause. Present in this sample are about 2 million clones, about 95% of which were seen just once. Clones ranked in the top ten supply 1.2% of the sample. Sequencing was performed on naive CD8+ T cells sorted from blood. This sample's cell subset or site label indicates: CD45RA+CCR7+. The receptors originated from a man aged 18 to 30 in good health.

V and J are TRBV9 and TRBJ2-1; D gene unclear. Germline CDR1 and CDR2: SGDLS and YYNGEE. The CDR3 runs 16 residues. The V end lost 4 bases, the J end lost 2 bases, and 16 bases lay between the germline ends. The CDR3 region has the DNA TGTGCCAGCAGCCCCTATTTCAAGGCGGCCTACAATGAGCAGTTCTTC. Protein product: CASSPYFKAAYNEQFF. Together with reference TRBV9 and TRBJ2-1, the CDR3 gives the full variable domain: DSGVTQTPKHLITATGQRVTLRCSPRSGDLSVYWYQQSLDQGLQFLIQYYNGEERAKGNILERFSAQQFPDLHSELNLSSLELGDSALYFCASSPYFKAAYNEQFFGPGTRLTVL.

The chain carries TRBV4-3 and TRBJ2-7; D is perhaps TRBD2 (6 bases). The V gene lost 4 bases and the J gene lost 0 bases, with 13 bases spanning the gap. The V gene's germline CDR1 is LGHNA and CDR2 YSLEER. CDR3 length: 15 amino acids. The CDR3 region has the DNA TGCGCCAGCAGCCGATTAGCGGCGAGCTCCTACGAGCAGTACTTC. Its translation: CASSRLAASSYEQYF.

The chain has TRBV7-6 and TRBJ1-5; 11 nucleotides match TRBD1. CDR3 length equals 15 residues. The V segment lost 5 bases and the J segment 4 bases; nucleotides outside the gene matches: 4. Germline V CDR1 and CDR2: SGHVS, FNYEAQ. CDR3 protein: CASSPGTGGNQPQHF. The CDR3 DNA reads as TGTGCCAGCAGCCCCGGGACAGGGGGTAATCAGCCCCAGCATTTT.

This chain connects TRBV30 to TRBJ1-3; D is unresolved. V was clipped by 5 bases and J by 1 base, with 12 bases between them. Germline V gene sequence: CDR1 GTSNPN, CDR2 SVGIG (reference sequence). The CDR3 covers 14 residues. Written as DNA, the CDR3 is TGTGCCTGGGATGGGCTATATTCTGGAAACACCATATATTTT. Translating it yields CAWDGLYSGNTIYF.

In DNA form, the CDR3 reads TGTGCCACCAGCAGTTCGTTGACAGACACAAATGAAAAACTGTTTTTT. Residues: CATSSSLTDTNEKLFF. This chain uses TRBV15 with TRBJ1-4, with TRBD1 as a possible D gene (5 bases). The germline CDR1 and CDR2 sequences are LNHNV and YYDKDF (reference sequence). V lost 3 bases to trimming and J lost 5 bases, with 16 bases between them. The CDR3 sequence is 16 residues long. Filled out from reference TRBV15 and TRBJ1-4, the complete variable domain reads DAMVIQNPRYQVTQFGKPVTLSCSQTLNHNVMYWYQQKSSQAPKLLFHYYDKDFNNEADTPDNFQSRRPNTSFCFLDIRSPGLGDTAMYLCATSSSLTDTNEKLFFGSGTQLSVL.

The gene calls are TRBV9 and TRBJ2-7, with 12 bases aligning to TRBD1. The CDR3 is 15 residues long. CDR1 and CDR2 from the germline V gene are SGDLS and YYNGEE. Trimming cost V 3 bases and J 2 bases; bases outside gene matches: 3. CDR3 DNA: TGTGCCAGCAGCGCCCGGGACAGGGGGCCCTACGAGCAGTACTTC. It translates to CASSARDRGPYEQYF.

The V and J genes are TRBV12-5 and TRBJ2-7, with D perhaps matching TRBD1 (6 bases). This CDR3 is 13 amino acids long. V was pared by 4 bases and J by 4 bases, with 11 bases between. CDR1 is LGHNT, CDR2 FRNRAP, per germline. CDR3 residues: CASGSGQQYEQYF. CDR3 nucleotide sequence: TGTGCTAGTGGTTCCGGACAGCAGTACGAGCAGTACTTC. The full variable domain, its missing parts supplied by reference TRBV12-5 and TRBJ2-7, is DARVTQTPRHKVTEMGQEVTMRCQPILGHNTVFWYRQTMMQGLELLAYFRNRAPLDDSGMPKDRFSAEMPDATLATLKIQPSEPRDSAVYFCASGSGQQYEQYFGPGTRLTVT.

CDR3 sequence reads: CASSQAGEISPYNEQFF. DNA of the CDR3: TGCGCCAGCAGCCAAGCGGGAGAAATTTCCCCCTACAATGAGCAGTTCTTC. The chain combines TRBV4-1 with TRBJ2-1; a weak D match, TRBD2 (6 bases). V was clipped by 1 base and J by 2 bases, with 15 bases between them. This CDR3 region has 17 residues. CDR1 and CDR2 (germline): MGHRA, YSYEKL.

The chain employs TRBV15 and TRBJ1-6, with TRBD1 matching over 8 bases. This CDR3 has 14 amino acids. J was trimmed by 9 bases and V by 3 bases; bases with no gene match: 4. Germline lookup yields CDR1 LNHNV and CDR2 YYDKDF (reference sequence). The CDR3 bases are TGTGCCACCAGCAGCGGACAGGGTAGTTCACCCCTCCACTTT. Its translation is CATSSGQGSSPLHF.

The count of this clone is one. The identical CDR3 is also encoded by other nucleotide sequences in the sample. The V and J genes are TRBV6-1 and TRBJ1-5, with D uncertain. Trimming shortened V by 1 base and J by 0 bases, and 7 bases separated the two germline ends. The CDR3 extends over 15 amino acids. Per the germline V gene, CDR1 is MNHNS and CDR2 is SASEGT. The DNA for the CDR3 is TGTGCCAGCAGTGAAGGGAGATATAGCAATCAGCCCCAGCATTTT. Encoded protein: CASSEGRYSNQPQHF.

This clone has only one observation. One junction end does not reproduce the germline sequence, and a read error may be involved. V and J are TRBV5-4 and TRBJ2-1; the match to TRBD1 covers 7 bases. Germline CDR1 and CDR2: SGHNT and YYREEE (reference sequence). CDR3 length equals 14 residues. This chain's CDR3 is CASSEDIDRARWVF. CDR3 in DNA: TGTGCCAGCAGCGAGGATATTGACAGGGCCCGGTGGGTCTTC.

The chain joins TRBV5-8 to TRBJ2-7; possible D gene TRBD1, 6 bases. Germline V CDR1 and CDR2: SGHTS, YDEGEE. The CDR3 runs 14 residues. The germline V and J ends were trimmed by 4 bases and 0 bases, with 11 bases remaining between them. The CDR3 sequence is CASSTNRDSYEQYF. CDR3 DNA: TGTGCCAGCAGCACCAACAGGGACTCCTACGAGCAGTACTTC. Combining the CDR3 with reference TRBV5-8 and TRBJ2-7 gives the whole variable domain EAGVTQSPTHLIKTRGQQATLRCSPISGHTSVYWYQQALGLGLQFLLWYDEGEERNRGNFPPRFSGRQFPNYSSELNVNALELEDSALYLCASSTNRDSYEQYFGPGTRLTVT.